A selection of T cell receptor beta chains follows, all from one sample in a study of cytomegalovirus exposure and HLA in healthy donors. Data came from immunoSEQ multiplex PCR; TCRdb stores just in-frame clones and leaves some out. The sample has hundreds of thousands of clones, approximately 80% seen once. The sample consisted of PBMCs. The source is a boy aged 2 to 10 in good health and CMV-seronegative. Both conserved end residues are part of each CDR3. A D gene is named only where the DNA matches it firmly. Expanded clones get a size class; other rows say once, few or many, or leave the size out.

v_gene: TRBV5-4
d_gene: TRBD1
abundance: -
j_gene: TRBJ2-5
CDR3nt: TGTGCCAGCAGCTTCCGGGACAGGACTCAAGAGACCCAGTACTTC
CDR3aa: CASSFRDRTQETQYF

v_gene: TRBV7-9
d_gene: TRBD1
abundance: -
j_gene: TRBJ1-2
CDR3nt: TGTGCCAGCAGCTTAGTACTAGGGGACAGGGCGGTAAGGCACCATGGCTACACCTTC
CDR3aa: CASSLVLGDRAVRHHGYTF

v_gene: TRBV6-5
d_gene: -
abundance: few
j_gene: TRBJ1-1
CDR3nt: TGTGCCAGCAGGAGGGACACTGAAGCTTTCTTT
CDR3aa: CASRRDTEAFF

v_gene: TRBV5-1
d_gene: TRBD1
abundance: -
j_gene: TRBJ2-7
CDR3nt: TGCGCCAGCAGCCTGGGACAGGGGGCCTACGAGCAGTACTTC
CDR3aa: CASSLGQGAYEQYF

v_gene: TRBV2
d_gene: -
abundance: -
j_gene: TRBJ1-2
CDR3nt: TGTGCCAGCACCAAGGGGTCCTCCAGCTATGGCTACACCTTC
CDR3aa: CASTKGSSSYGYTF

v_gene: TRBV27
d_gene: TRBD1
abundance: -
j_gene: TRBJ1-5
CDR3nt: TGTGCCAGCAGTGGGGACAGGGGTAGCAATCAGCCCCAGCATTTT
CDR3aa: CASSGDRGSNQPQHF

v_gene: TRBV7-8
d_gene: -
abundance: once
j_gene: TRBJ2-7
CDR3nt: TGTGCCAGCAGCTTAGCACCCGGGACTGACTACGAGCAGTACTTC
CDR3aa: CASSLAPGTDYEQYF

v_gene: TRBV30
d_gene: -
abundance: -
j_gene: TRBJ1-4
CDR3nt: TGTGCCTGGAGCTCACATTCCCCAGGGCGCGGAACTAATGAAAAACTGTTTTTT
CDR3aa: CAWSSHSPGRGTNEKLFF

v_gene: TRBV19
d_gene: -
abundance: -
j_gene: TRBJ2-5
CDR3nt: TGTGCCAGTAGTATAACTGGGGCGGACCAGACCCAGTACTTC
CDR3aa: CASSITGADQTQYF

v_gene: TRBV6-5
d_gene: TRBD1
abundance: -
j_gene: TRBJ2-1
CDR3nt: TGTGCCAGCAAACTCCGGGACAGGGTAGGGGAGCAGTTCTTC
CDR3aa: CASKLRDRVGEQFF

v_gene: TRBV7-6
d_gene: -
abundance: few
j_gene: TRBJ2-5
CDR3nt: TGTGCCAGCAGCTTAGAGTCAGCGCAAGAGACCCAGTACTTC
CDR3aa: CASSLESAQETQYF

v_gene: TRBV2
d_gene: TRBD1
abundance: -
j_gene: TRBJ1-5
CDR3nt: TGTGCCAGCATTGATGACAGGGACCAGCCCCAGCATTTT
CDR3aa: CASIDDRDQPQHF

v_gene: TRBV7-7
d_gene: -
abundance: -
j_gene: TRBJ2-5
CDR3nt: TGTGCTAGCAGCCCCCTCGGAGGTGCCGGGGTGGAGACCCAGTACTTC
CDR3aa: CASSPLGGAGVETQYF

v_gene: TRBV5-4
d_gene: TRBD1
abundance: -
j_gene: TRBJ1-2
CDR3nt: TGTGCCAGCAGCTTGGGGGACAGGGGGCTAGAAGGCTACACCTTC
CDR3aa: CASSLGDRGLEGYTF

v_gene: TRBV7-8
d_gene: TRBD1
abundance: -
j_gene: TRBJ2-5
CDR3nt: TGTGCCAGCAGCTTAAGGGCGGACAGGCGGCGGGAGACCCAGTACTTC
CDR3aa: CASSLRADRRRETQYF

v_gene: TRBV2
d_gene: -
abundance: few
j_gene: TRBJ1-2
CDR3nt: TGTGCCAGCACCACAGGGTCCTATGGCTACACCTTC
CDR3aa: CASTTGSYGYTF

v_gene: TRBV5-1
d_gene: TRBD2
abundance: -
j_gene: TRBJ2-3
CDR3nt: TGCGCCAGCAGCTTGGCTGGCGGGGGGGCCGCTGGAGATACGCAGTATTTT
CDR3aa: CASSLAGGGAAGDTQYF

v_gene: TRBV10-3
d_gene: -
abundance: -
j_gene: TRBJ1-4
CDR3nt: TGTGCCATCAGTGAGTCGGGGGCTGCCGCAACTAATGAAAAACTGTTTTTT
CDR3aa: CAISESGAAATNEKLFF

v_gene: TRBV4-1
d_gene: -
abundance: -
j_gene: TRBJ1-3
CDR3nt: TGCGCCAGCAGCCAAGATGCCACGACAGGTCGAAACACCATATATTTT
CDR3aa: CASSQDATTGRNTIYF

v_gene: TRBV5-6
d_gene: TRBD1
abundance: -
j_gene: TRBJ2-7
CDR3nt: TGTGCCAGCAGCGATGCGACAGGGACCTTAGTCTACGAGCAGTACTTC
CDR3aa: CASSDATGTLVYEQYF

v_gene: TRBV6-1
d_gene: TRBD2
abundance: -
j_gene: TRBJ2-3
CDR3nt: TGTGCCAGCAGTGCCAGACAGGGCTTCGGACTAGCGGGAGCTACAGATACGCAGTATTTT
CDR3aa: CASSARQGFGLAGATDTQYF

v_gene: TRBV5-1
d_gene: TRBD2
abundance: -
j_gene: TRBJ2-5
CDR3nt: TGCGCCAGCAGCTTGGGAGAACTTACTAGCGGGCAAGAGACCCAGTACTTC
CDR3aa: CASSLGELTSGQETQYF

v_gene: TRBV5-1
d_gene: TRBD2
abundance: -
j_gene: TRBJ2-3
CDR3nt: TGCGCCAGCAGCTTGGATGGGGGGGGTTCCACAGATACGCAGTATTTT
CDR3aa: CASSLDGGGSTDTQYF

v_gene: TRBV5-1
d_gene: -
abundance: few
j_gene: TRBJ2-5
CDR3nt: TGCGCCAGCACCCGTGGAGGATCCCAAGAGACCCAGTACTTC
CDR3aa: CASTRGGSQETQYF

v_gene: TRBV19
d_gene: -
abundance: -
j_gene: TRBJ1-2
CDR3nt: TGTGCCAGTAGTATAGGGCAACTAAACTATGGCTACACCTTC
CDR3aa: CASSIGQLNYGYTF

v_gene: TRBV4-2
d_gene: -
abundance: -
j_gene: TRBJ2-1
CDR3nt: TGTGCCAGCAGCCAAGATCGGGTGGCTAGCTCCAATGAGCAGTTCTTC
CDR3aa: CASSQDRVASSNEQFF

v_gene: TRBV4-1
d_gene: -
abundance: once
j_gene: TRBJ2-5
CDR3nt: TGCGCCAGCAGCCAAGGTAGTCTTCAAGAGACCCAGTACTTC
CDR3aa: CASSQGSLQETQYF

v_gene: TRBV29-1
d_gene: -
abundance: -
j_gene: TRBJ1-2
CDR3nt: TGCAGCGCGAGTATGGGGACAACGCACTATGGCTACACCTTC
CDR3aa: CSASMGTTHYGYTF

v_gene: TRBV19
d_gene: TRBD1
abundance: -
j_gene: TRBJ1-5
CDR3nt: TGTGCCAGTAGTATAGGGACAGGCTATAGCAATCAGCCCCAGCATTTT
CDR3aa: CASSIGTGYSNQPQHF